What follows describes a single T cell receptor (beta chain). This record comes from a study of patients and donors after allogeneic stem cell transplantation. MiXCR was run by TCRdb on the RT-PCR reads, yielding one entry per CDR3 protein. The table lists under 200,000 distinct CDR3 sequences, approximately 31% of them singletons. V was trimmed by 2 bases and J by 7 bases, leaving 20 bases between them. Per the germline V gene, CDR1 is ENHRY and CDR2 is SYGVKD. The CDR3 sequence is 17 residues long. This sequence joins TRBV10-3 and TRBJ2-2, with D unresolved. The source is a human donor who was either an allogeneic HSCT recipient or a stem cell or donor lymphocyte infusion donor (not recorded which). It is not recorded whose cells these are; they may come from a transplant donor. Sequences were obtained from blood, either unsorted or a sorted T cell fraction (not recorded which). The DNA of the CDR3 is TGTGCCATCAGTGAGGCCCTTCGCGAGGAGAACGTCGGGGAGCTGTTTTTT. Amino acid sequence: CAISEALREENVGELFF.